Following are 3 T cell receptor beta chains from one sample sequenced in a study of pediatric ulcerative colitis. TCRdb's copy holds only in-frame clones and misses some; the assay was immunoSEQ multiplex PCR. The top ten hold less than 4.5% of the sample, which has 45,000 to 55,000 clones, around 81% seen once. One to two pinch biopsies were taken from the rectum during colonoscopy. The sample was gut tissue. The receptors were sampled from a girl aged 10 to 17 with moderate ulcerative colitis.

J is TRBJ1-4 and V is TRBV5-5; D is possibly TRBD1 (5 bases). V gave up 3 bases and J gave up 7 bases, with 16 bases separating them. CDR3 length: 15 amino acids. In germline, CDR1 is SGHKS, CDR2 YYEKEE (reference sequence). CDR3 sequence: CASSSAPLGGEKLFF. The CDR3 DNA reads as TGTGCCAGCAGCTCTGCCCCTCTCGGGGGTGAAAAACTGTTTTTT.

The chain uses TRBV10-3 and TRBJ2-7; TRBD1 matches 10 bases. The CDR3 covers 13 residues. CDR1 and CDR2 (germline): ENHRY, SYGVKD. V trimming: 11 bases; J trimming: 2 bases; junction bases outside the gene matches: 6. The CDR3 loop is CASGQGVTYEQYF. CDR3 nucleotide sequence: TGTGCCTCAGGACAGGGGGTAACCTACGAGCAGTACTTC.

This clone was recorded a few times. J is TRBJ1-6 and V is TRBV6-1; D gene ambiguous. From germline, CDR1 is MNHNS and CDR2 SASEGT. The CDR3 length is 14 residues. Trimming cost V 4 bases and J 12 bases, with 16 bases left between them. CDR3 DNA: TGTGCCAGCAGTGTTCACAATCATCGCCTACCCCTCCACTTT. Translating gives CASSVHNHRLPLHF.